The clone carrying this T cell receptor beta chain is medium-sized by share. Its antigen is still unknown. Indicated treatment: approximately nine-day PBMC culture with coronavirus spike peptide pools or control peptides (ViraFEST assay). According to the study, CD4+ T cells from the unexposed donor were gathered ahead of the COVID-19 pandemic (2011-2018). These data belong to a study of vaccination and CD4 T cells after COVID-19. The Oncomine TCR Beta short-read assay was applied to DNA of cultured CD4+ T cells. The authors extracted genomic DNA from cultured CD4+ T cells. TCRdb passed the PCR reads through MiXCR, listing each CDR3 protein once. The sample has thousands of distinct CDR3 sequences, roughly 27% seen once. V dropped 5 bases and J dropped 1 base, with 11 bases sitting between them. The germline CDR1 and CDR2 sequences are SGHTA and FQGTGA. The CDR3 is 14 amino acids.

The receptor's source is a human donor in good health. The sample consisted of CD4+ T cells from blood, cultured in vitro. The J gene is TRBJ2-5, the V gene TRBV7-3, with D maybe TRBD1 (6 bases). DNA for the CDR3: TGTGCCAGCAGCCCTACAGGGCTCCAAGAGACCCAGTACTTC. Protein product: CASSPTGLQETQYF.